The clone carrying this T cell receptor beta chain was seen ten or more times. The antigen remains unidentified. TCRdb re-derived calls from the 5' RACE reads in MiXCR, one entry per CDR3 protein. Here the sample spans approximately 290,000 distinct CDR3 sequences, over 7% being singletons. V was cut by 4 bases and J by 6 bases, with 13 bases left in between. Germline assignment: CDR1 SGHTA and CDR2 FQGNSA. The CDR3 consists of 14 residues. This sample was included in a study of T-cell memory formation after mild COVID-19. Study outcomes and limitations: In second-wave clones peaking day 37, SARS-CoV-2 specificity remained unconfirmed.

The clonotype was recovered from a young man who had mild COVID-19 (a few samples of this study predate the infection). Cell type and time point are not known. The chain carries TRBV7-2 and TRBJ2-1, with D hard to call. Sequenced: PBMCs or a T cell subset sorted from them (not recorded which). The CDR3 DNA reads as TGTGCCAGCAGCTCCATCGGTGGAGTCAATGAGCAGTTCTTC. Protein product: CASSSIGGVNEQFF.